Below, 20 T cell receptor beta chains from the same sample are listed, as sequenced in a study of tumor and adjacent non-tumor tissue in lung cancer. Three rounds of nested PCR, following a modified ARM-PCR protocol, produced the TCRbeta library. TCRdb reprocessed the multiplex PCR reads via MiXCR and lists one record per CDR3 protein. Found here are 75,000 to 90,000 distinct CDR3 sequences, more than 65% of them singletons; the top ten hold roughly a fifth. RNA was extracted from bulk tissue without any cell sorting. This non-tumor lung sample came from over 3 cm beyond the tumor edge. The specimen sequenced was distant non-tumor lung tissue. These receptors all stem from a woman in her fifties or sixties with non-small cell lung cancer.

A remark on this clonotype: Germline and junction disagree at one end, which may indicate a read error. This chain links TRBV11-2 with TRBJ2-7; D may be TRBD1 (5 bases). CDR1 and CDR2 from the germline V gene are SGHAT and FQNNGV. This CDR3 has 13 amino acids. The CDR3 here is CASSPGRVYEQYF. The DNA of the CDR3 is TGTGCCAGTAGCCCGGGCAGGGTCTACGAGCAATACTTC.

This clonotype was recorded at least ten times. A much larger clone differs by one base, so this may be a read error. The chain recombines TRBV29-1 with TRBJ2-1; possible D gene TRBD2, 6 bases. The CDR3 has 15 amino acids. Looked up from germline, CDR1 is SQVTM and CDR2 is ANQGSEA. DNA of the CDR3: TGCAGCGTTACCAGGGAGGCGGTCTCCTACGATGAGCAGTTCTTC. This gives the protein CSVTREAVSYDEQFF.

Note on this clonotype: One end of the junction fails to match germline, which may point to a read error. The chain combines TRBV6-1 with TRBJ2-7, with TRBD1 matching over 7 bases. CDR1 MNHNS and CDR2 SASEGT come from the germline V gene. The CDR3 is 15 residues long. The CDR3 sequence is CASIEIRTGEREQYF. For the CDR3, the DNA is TGTGCCAGCATTGAAATACGAACAGGGGAGCGGGAGCAGTACTTC.

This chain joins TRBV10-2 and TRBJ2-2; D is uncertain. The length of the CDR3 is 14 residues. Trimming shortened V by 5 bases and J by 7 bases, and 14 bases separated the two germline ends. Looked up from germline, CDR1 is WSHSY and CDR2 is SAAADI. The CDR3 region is CASSTGESIGELFF. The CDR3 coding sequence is TGCGCCAGCAGTACTGGCGAGAGCATCGGGGAGCTGTTTTTT.

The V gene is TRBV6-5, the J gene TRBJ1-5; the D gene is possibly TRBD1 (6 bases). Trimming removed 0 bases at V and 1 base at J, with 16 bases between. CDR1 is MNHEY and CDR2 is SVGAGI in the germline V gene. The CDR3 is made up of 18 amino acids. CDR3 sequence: CASSYSLTGLLSNQPQHF. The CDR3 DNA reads TGTGCCAGCAGTTACTCATTGACAGGTCTTCTGAGCAATCAGCCCCAGCATTTT.

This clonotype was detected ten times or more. CDR3 in amino acids: CASRWGGTNTEAFF. DNA of the CDR3: TGTGCCAGCAGGTGGGGGGGAACGAACACTGAAGCTTTCTTT. The chain links TRBV5-6 to TRBJ1-1, with a tentative D call TRBD1 (5 bases). Trimming removed 5 bases from V and 1 base from J, with 12 bases in between. From germline, CDR1 is SGHDT and CDR2 YYEEEE. The CDR3 has 14 residues.

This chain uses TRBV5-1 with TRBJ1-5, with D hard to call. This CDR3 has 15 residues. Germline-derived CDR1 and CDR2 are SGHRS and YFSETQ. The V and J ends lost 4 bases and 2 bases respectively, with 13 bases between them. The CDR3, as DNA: TGCGCCAGCAGCCCGGAGACATGGCGCAATCAGCCCCAGCATTTT. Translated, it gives CASSPETWRNQPQHF.

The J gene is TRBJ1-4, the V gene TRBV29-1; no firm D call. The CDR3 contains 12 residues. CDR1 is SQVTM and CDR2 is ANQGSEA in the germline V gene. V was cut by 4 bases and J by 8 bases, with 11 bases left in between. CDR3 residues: CSVGCLGEKLFF. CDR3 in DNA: TGCAGCGTTGGTTGCCTGGGGGAAAAACTGTTTTTT.

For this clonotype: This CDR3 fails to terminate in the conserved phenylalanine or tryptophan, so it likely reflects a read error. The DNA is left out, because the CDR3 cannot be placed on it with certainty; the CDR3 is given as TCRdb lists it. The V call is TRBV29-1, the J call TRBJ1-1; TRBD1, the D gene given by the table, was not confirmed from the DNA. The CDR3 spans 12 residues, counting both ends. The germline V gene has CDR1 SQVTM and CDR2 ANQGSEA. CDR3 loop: CSVVRGVTEAFI.

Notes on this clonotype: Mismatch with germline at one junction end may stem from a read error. The CDR3 DNA sequence: TGTGCCATCAGCGGGATGGACAGCCCCTACGAACAGTACTTC. It codes for CAISGMDSPYEQYF. The chain uses TRBV6-6 and TRBJ2-7; D possibly corresponds to TRBD2 (7 bases). This CDR3 region has 14 residues. Germline CDR1 reads MNHNY; CDR2 reads SVGAGI (reference sequence).

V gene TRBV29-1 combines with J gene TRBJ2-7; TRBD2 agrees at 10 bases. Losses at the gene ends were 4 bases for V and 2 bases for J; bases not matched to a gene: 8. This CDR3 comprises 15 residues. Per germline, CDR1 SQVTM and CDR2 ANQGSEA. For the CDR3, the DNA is TGCAGCGTTGTGGAACTAGCGGGACCGCCCTACGAGCAGTACTTC. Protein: CSVVELAGPPYEQYF.

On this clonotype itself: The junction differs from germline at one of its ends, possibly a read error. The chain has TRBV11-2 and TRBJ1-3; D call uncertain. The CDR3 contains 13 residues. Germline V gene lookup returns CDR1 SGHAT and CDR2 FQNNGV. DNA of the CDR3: TGTGCCAGCAGTTTAGGAGGTGGAAACACAATAAATTTT. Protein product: CASSLGGGNTINF.

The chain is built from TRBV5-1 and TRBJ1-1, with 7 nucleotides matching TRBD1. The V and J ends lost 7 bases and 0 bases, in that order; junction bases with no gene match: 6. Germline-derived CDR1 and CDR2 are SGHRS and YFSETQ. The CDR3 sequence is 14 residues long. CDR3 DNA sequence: TGCGCCAGCGGCGACAGGGTTATGAACACTGAAGCTTTCTTT. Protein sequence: CASGDRVMNTEAFF. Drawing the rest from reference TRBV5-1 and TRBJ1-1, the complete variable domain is KAGVTQTPRYLIKTRGQQVTLSCSPISGHRSVSWYQQTPGQGLQFLFEYFSETQRNKGNFPGRFSGRQFSNSRSEMNVSTLELGDSALYLCASGDRVMNTEAFFGQGTRLTVV.

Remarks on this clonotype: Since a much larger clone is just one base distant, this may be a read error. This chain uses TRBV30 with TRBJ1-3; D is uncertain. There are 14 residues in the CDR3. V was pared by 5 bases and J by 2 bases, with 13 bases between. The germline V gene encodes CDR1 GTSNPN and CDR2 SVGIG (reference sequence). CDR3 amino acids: CAWVGPGPGNTIYF. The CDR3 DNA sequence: TGTGCCTGGGTGGGCCCAGGTCCTGGAAACACCATATATTTT. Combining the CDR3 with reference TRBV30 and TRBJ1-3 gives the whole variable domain SQTIHQWPATLVQPVGSPLSLECTVEGTSNPNLYWYRQAAGRGLQLLFYSVGIGQISSEVPQNLSASRPQDRQFILSSKKLLLSDSGFYLCAWVGPGPGNTIYFGEGSWLTVV.

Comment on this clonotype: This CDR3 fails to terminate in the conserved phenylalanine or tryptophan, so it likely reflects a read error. In DNA form, the CDR3 reads TGTGCCAGCAGTGCCACAAGCGTAGAAGCTTTCATT. Amino acids: CASSATSVEAFI. The chain carries TRBV6-1 and TRBJ1-1; D gene unclear. The CDR3 has 12 residues. The V gene lost 4 bases and the J gene lost 8 bases, with 11 bases spanning the gap. The germline V gene has CDR1 MNHNS and CDR2 SASEGT.

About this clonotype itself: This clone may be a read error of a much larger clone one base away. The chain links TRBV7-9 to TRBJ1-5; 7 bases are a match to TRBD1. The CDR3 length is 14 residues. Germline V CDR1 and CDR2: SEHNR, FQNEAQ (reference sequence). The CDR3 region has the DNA TGTGCCAGCAGCATCGGGACAGCTCATCAGCACCAGCATTTT. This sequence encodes CASSIGTAHQHQHF.

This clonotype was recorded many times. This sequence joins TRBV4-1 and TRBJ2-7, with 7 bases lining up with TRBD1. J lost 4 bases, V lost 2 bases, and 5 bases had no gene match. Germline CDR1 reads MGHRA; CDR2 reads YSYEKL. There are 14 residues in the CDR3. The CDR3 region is CASSQPTGIYEQYF. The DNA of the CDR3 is TGCGCCAGCAGCCAACCGACAGGGATTTACGAGCAGTACTTC.

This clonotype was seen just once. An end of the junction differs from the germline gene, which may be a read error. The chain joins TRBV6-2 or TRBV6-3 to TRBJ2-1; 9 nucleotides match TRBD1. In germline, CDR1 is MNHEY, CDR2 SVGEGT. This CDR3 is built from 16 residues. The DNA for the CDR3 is TGTGCCAGCAGTTCCTTCGACGGGACAGGGTTTGGTGAGCAGTTATTC. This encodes CASSSFDGTGFGEQLF.

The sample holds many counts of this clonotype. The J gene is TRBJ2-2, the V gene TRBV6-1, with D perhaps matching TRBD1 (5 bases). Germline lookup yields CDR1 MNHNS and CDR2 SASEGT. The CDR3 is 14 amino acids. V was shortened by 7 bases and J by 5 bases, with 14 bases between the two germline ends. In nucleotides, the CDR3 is TGTGCCAGCATGGTGACAGCCGTAACCGGGGAGCTGTTTTTT. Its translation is CASMVTAVTGELFF.

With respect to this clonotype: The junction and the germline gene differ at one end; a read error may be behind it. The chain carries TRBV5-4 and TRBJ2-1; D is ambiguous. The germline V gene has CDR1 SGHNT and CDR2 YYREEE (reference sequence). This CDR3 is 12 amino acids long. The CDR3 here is CASSLGDNEQSF. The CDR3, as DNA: TGTGCCAGCAGCTTGGGCGACAATGAGCAGTCATTC.